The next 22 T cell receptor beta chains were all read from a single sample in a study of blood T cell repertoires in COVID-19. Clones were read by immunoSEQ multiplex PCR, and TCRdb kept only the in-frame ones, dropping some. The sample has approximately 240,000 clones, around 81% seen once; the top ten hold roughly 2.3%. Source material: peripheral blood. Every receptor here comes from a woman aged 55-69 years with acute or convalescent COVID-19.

In DNA form, the CDR3 reads TGTGCCAGCAGTGAGGGCCCCTACGAGCAGTACTTC. Translating gives CASSEGPYEQYF. The genes are TRBV2 and TRBJ2-7; D is unresolved. The CDR3 runs to 12 residues. Germline assignment: CDR1 SNHLY and CDR2 FYNNEI. The ends were cut back, 3 bases at V and 2 bases at J, with 5 bases in the middle.

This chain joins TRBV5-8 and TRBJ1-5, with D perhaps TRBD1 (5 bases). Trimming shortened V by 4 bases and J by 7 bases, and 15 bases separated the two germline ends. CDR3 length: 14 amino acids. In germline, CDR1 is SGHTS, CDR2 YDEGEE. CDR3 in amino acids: CASSDQGFAQPQHF. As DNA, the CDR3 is TGTGCCAGCAGCGATCAGGGTTTCGCGCAGCCCCAGCATTTT.

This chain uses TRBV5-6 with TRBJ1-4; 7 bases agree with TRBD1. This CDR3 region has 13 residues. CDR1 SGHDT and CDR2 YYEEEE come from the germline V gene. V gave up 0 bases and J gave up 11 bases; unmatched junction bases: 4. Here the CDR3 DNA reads TGTGCCAGCAGCTTGGCCCGGGGACAGAAACTGTTTTTT. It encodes CASSLARGQKLFF.

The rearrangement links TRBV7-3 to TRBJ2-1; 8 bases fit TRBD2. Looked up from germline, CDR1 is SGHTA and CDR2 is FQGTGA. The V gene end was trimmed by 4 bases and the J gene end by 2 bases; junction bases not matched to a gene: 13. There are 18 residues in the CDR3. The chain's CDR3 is CASSSGNAVGGAYNEQFF. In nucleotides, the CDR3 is TGTGCCAGCAGCTCCGGGAACGCAGTCGGGGGGGCCTACAATGAGCAGTTCTTC.

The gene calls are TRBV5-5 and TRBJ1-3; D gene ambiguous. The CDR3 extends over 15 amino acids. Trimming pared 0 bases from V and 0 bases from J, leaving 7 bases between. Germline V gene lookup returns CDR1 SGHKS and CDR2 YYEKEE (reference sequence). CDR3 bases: TGTGCCAGCAGCTTGGACATCCACTCTGGAAACACCATATATTTT. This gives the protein CASSLDIHSGNTIYF.

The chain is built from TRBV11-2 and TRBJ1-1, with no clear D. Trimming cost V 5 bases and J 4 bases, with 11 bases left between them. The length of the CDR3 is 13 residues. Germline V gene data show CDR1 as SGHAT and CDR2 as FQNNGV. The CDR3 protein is CASSPLTSTEAFF. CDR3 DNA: TGTGCCAGCAGCCCTCTGACATCCACTGAAGCTTTCTTT. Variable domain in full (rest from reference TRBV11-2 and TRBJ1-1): EAGVAQSPRYKIIEKRQSVAFWCNPISGHATLYWYQQILGQGPKLLIQFQNNGVVDDSQLPKDRFSAERLKGVDSTLKIQPAKLEDSAVYLCASSPLTSTEAFFGQGTRLTVV.

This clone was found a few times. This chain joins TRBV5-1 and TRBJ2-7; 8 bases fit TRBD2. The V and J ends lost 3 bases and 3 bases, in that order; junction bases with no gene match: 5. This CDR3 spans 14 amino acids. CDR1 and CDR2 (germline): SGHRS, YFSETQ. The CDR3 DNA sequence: TGCGCCAGCAGCTCAAGCGGGGGCGGCTACGAGCAGTACTTC. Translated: CASSSSGGGYEQYF. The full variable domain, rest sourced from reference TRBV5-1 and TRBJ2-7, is KAGVTQTPRYLIKTRGQQVTLSCSPISGHRSVSWYQQTPGQGLQFLFEYFSETQRNKGNFPGRFSGRQFSNSRSEMNVSTLELGDSALYLCASSSSGGGYEQYFGPGTRLTVT.

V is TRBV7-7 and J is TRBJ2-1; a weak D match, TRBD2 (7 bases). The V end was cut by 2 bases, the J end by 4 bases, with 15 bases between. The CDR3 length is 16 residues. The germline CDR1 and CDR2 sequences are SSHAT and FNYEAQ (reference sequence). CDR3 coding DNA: TGTGCCAGCAGCTTATGGGGGGGCGGTGCTTACAATGAGCAGTTCTTC. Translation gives CASSLWGGGAYNEQFF.

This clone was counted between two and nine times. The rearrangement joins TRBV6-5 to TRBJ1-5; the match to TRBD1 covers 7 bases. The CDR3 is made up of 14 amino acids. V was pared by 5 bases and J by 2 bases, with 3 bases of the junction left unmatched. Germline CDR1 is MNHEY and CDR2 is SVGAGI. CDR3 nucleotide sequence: TGTGCCAGCAGTCTCACAGGGGGCAATCAGCCCCAGCATTTT. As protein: CASSLTGGNQPQHF.

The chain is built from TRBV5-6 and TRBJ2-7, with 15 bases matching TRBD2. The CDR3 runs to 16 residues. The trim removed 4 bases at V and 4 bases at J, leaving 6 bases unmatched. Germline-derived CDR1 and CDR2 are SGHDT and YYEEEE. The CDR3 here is CASSIPGTSGGYEQYF. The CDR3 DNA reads TGTGCCAGCAGCATACCCGGGACTAGCGGGGGGTACGAGCAGTACTTC.

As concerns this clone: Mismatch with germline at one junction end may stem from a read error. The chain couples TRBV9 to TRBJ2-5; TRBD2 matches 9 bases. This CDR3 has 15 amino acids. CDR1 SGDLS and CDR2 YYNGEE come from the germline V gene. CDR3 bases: TGTGCCCGCAGCGTAGGGGCGGGGGGGCCGGAGACCCAGTACTTC. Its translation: CARSVGAGGPETQYF.

The CDR3 DNA reads TGTGCCTGGAGTGTACAGTCCCCGTCACCCCTCCACTTT. As protein: CAWSVQSPSPLHF. The V call is TRBV30, the J call TRBJ1-6; D is undetermined. Trimming took 0 bases from V and 10 from J, leaving 10 bases between them. This CDR3 has 13 residues. Germline assignment: CDR1 GTSNPN and CDR2 SVGIG (reference sequence).

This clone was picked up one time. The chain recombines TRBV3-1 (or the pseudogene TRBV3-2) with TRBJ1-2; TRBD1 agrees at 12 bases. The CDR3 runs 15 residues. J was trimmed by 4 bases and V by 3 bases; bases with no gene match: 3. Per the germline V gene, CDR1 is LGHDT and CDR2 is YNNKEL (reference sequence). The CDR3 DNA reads TGTGCCAGCAGCCACGGGACAGGGGGCTCCTATGGCTACACCTTC. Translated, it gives CASSHGTGGSYGYTF.

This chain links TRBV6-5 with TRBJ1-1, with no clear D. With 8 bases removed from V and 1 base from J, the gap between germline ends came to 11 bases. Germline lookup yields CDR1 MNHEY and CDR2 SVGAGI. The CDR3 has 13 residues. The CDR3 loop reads CASGRGRNTEAFF. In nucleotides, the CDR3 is TGTGCCAGCGGTCGCGGGCGGAACACTGAAGCTTTCTTT.

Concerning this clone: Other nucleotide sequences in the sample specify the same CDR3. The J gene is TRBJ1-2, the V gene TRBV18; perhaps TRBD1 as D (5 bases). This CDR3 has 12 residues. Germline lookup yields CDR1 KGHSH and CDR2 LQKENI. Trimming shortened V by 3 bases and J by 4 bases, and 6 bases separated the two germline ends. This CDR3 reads CASSPQGYGYTF. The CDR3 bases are TGTGCCAGCTCACCCCAGGGCTATGGCTACACCTTC.

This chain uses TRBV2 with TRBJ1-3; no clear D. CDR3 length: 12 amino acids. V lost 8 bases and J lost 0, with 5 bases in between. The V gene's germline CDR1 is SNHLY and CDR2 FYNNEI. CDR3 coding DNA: TGTGCCAGCTCGGGCTCTGGAAACACCATATATTTT. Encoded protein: CASSGSGNTIYF.

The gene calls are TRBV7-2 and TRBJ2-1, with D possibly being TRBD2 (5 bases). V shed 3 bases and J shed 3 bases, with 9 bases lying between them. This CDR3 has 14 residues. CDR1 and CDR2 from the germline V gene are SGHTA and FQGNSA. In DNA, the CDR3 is TGTGCCAGCAGCTTGCCGGGGAGCTACAATGAGCAGTTCTTC. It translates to CASSLPGSYNEQFF. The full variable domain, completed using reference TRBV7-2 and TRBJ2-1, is GAGVSQSPSNKVTEKGKDVELRCDPISGHTALYWYRQSLGQGLEFLIYFQGNSAPDKSGLPSDRFSAERTGGSVSTLTIQRTQQEDSAVYLCASSLPGSYNEQFFGPGTRLTVL.

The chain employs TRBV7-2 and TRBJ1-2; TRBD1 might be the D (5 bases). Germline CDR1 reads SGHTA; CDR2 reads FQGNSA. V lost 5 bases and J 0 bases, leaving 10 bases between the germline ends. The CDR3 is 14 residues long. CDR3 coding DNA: TGTGCCAGCAGCCGGGACTCAGCTAACTATGGCTACACCTTC. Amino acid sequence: CASSRDSANYGYTF.

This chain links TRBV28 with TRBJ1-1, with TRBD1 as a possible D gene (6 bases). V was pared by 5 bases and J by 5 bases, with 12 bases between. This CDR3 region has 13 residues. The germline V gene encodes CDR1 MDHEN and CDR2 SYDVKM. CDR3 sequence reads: CASSPTQGTEAFF. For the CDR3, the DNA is TGTGCCAGCAGTCCGACACAGGGAACTGAAGCTTTCTTT.

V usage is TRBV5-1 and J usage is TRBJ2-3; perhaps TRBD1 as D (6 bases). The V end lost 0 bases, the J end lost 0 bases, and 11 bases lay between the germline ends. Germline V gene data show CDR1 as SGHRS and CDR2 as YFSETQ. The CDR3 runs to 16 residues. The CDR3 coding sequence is TGCGCCAGCAGCTTGGCTGGGGGCTCAAGCACAGATACGCAGTATTTT. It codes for CASSLAGGSSTDTQYF.

In DNA, the CDR3 is TGTGCCAGCACCCCCCGGAGGAACTATGGCTACACCTTC. It translates to CASTPRRNYGYTF. The V call is TRBV12-3 or TRBV12-4, the J call TRBJ1-2; D is unresolved. The CDR3 totals 13 residues. Trimming took 7 bases from V and 2 from J, leaving 11 bases between them.

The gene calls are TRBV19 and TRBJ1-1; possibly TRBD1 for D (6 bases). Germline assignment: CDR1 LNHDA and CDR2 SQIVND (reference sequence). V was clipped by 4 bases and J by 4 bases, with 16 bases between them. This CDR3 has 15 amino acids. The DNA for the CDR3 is TGTGCCAGTAGTACCCGGGGCAGGGGTGGCACTGAAGCTTTCTTT. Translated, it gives CASSTRGRGGTEAFF.